The 3 T cell receptor beta chains presented below share a single source sample, sequenced in a study of cytomegalovirus exposure and HLA in healthy donors. A multiplex PCR was run with 60 Vbeta primers and 13 Jbeta primers. Repertoires were generated with immunoSEQ multiplex PCR, while TCRdb's copy carries only in-frame clones and drops some. The sample carries over 90,000 clones, 55% to 75% recorded once. The sample was PBMCs. These receptors all come from a man aged 55 to 70 in good health and CMV-seronegative.

The DNA for the CDR3 is TGTGCCAGTAGTATAGATCCACAGGGGACGGCAGATACGCAGTATTTT. Amino acids: CASSIDPQGTADTQYF. The chain employs TRBV19 and TRBJ2-3; 7 positions match TRBD1. CDR3 length: 16 residues. Germline loops: CDR1 LNHDA, CDR2 SQIVND (reference sequence). The V segment lost 0 bases and the J segment 4 bases; nucleotides outside the gene matches: 7.

The chain links TRBV29-1 to TRBJ1-2; 11 positions match TRBD1. Losses at the gene ends were 1 base for V and 8 bases for J; bases not matched to a gene: 9. Germline lookup yields CDR1 SQVTM and CDR2 ANQGSEA. This CDR3 is built from 15 residues. The DNA of the CDR3 is TGCAGCGTTGAAGTGGACAGGGGGCAACGGGGAGGCTACACCTTC. This codes for CSVEVDRGQRGGYTF.

J is TRBJ1-2 and V is TRBV11-2; 11 nucleotides align to TRBD1. This CDR3 region has 14 residues. Germline CDR1 SGHAT, CDR2 FQNNGV. V was clipped by 5 bases and J by 5 bases; unmatched bases: 4. For the CDR3, the DNA is TGTGCCAGCAGCCGGGACAGGGGGACTTATGGCTACACCTTC. Translated: CASSRDRGTYGYTF.